This T cell receptor (beta chain) was sequenced for a study of T cells after yellow fever vaccination. TCRdb reanalysed the 5' RACE reads using MiXCR and keeps one entry per CDR3 protein. The sample lists about 340,000 distinct CDR3 sequences, about 12% occurring once. Germline lookup yields CDR1 SQVTM and CDR2 ANQGSEA. There are 11 residues in the CDR3. Trimming stripped 7 bases from V and 3 bases from J, with 7 bases between. This clonotype was seen at least ten times. Specimen: CD4+ T cells sorted from PBMCs, collected 15 days after the yellow fever booster vaccination. The chain uses TRBV29-1 and TRBJ1-5; a possible D gene is TRBD1 (5 bases). The receptor was isolated from a man aged 18-30 years who received the YFV17D yellow fever vaccine. CDR3 DNA: TGCAGCGCAGGGAACAATCAGCCCCAGCATTTT. It translates to CSAGNNQPQHF.